These 21 T cell receptor beta chains originate from one sample sequenced in a study of blood T cells in healthy people across ages. Then a second PCR, running about 7 to 11 cycles, was carried out with a sample-barcoded 5' primer and a J-beta primer mix. A single record per CDR3 protein comes from TCRdb applying MiXCR to the 5' RACE reads. The table lists some 1,500,000 distinct CDR3 sequences, less than 45% of them singletons, with 4% in the top ten. Sample: blood. The receptor set was obtained from a woman between 18 and 29 years old in good health.

The chain employs TRBV21-1 and TRBJ1-1; TRBD1 is the table's D call and was not checked against the DNA. TRBV21-1 is described as a pseudogene. The CDR3 extends over 15 amino acids. The CDR3 spells CASSTEGGYYTEAFF. The CDR3 DNA follows: TGTGCCAGCAGCACCGAAGGGGGATATTATACTGAAGCTTTCTTT.

The rearrangement joins TRBV2 to TRBJ2-7; 10 nucleotides agree with TRBD1. The CDR3 runs to 17 residues. Germline values: CDR1 SNHLY, CDR2 FYNNEI. J gave up 4 bases and V 5 bases, and 14 bases lay outside the gene matches. The CDR3 coding sequence is TGTGCCAGCAGTTACTCATCACGCCGGACAGGGGGTTACGAGCAGTACTTC. Protein product: CASSYSSRRTGGYEQYF.

The J gene is TRBJ1-1, the V gene TRBV20-1; a possible D gene is TRBD1 (5 bases). The CDR3 covers 13 residues. V shed 2 bases and J shed 3 bases, with 10 bases lying between them. Germline values: CDR1 DFQATT, CDR2 SNEGSKA (reference sequence). Here the CDR3 DNA reads TGCAGTGCTAGACAGGGCCTGTACACTGAAGCTTTCTTT. Its translation is CSARQGLYTEAFF.

This rearrangement joins TRBV6-5 to TRBJ2-1; D tentatively fits TRBD1 or TRBD2 (5 bases each). The CDR3 extends over 15 amino acids. V lost 2 bases, J lost 8 bases, and 16 bases lay in between. Looked up from germline, CDR1 is MNHEY and CDR2 is SVGAGI. CDR3 protein: CASSYEGKWIDEQFF. The CDR3 DNA is TGTGCCAGCAGTTACGAGGGGAAGTGGATCGATGAGCAGTTCTTC.

The chain's CDR3 is CASSLGTYDGYTF. The CDR3 region has the DNA TGTGCCAGCAGTCTCGGGACATACGATGGCTACACCTTC. The chain employs TRBV12-3 or TRBV12-4 and TRBJ1-2, with a tentative D call TRBD1 (6 bases). Trimming removed 5 bases at V and 6 bases at J, with 13 bases between. CDR3 size: 13 residues.

The chain uses TRBV7-9 and TRBJ1-1; D gene uncertain. Trimming took 0 bases from V and 6 from J, leaving 14 bases between them. The CDR3 covers 15 residues. In germline, CDR1 is SEHNR, CDR2 FQNEAQ (reference sequence). For the CDR3, the DNA is TGTGCCAGCAGCTTAGCGCGGCGGATGGAGGCTGAAGCTTTCTTT. This sequence encodes CASSLARRMEAEAFF.

The table lists this clonotype with a count of one. The chain combines TRBV6-6 with TRBJ2-7; D uncertain. The V end lost 2 bases, the J end lost 0 bases, and 11 bases lay between the germline ends. Germline V gene data show CDR1 as MNHNY and CDR2 as SVGAGI (reference sequence). CDR3 size: 15 residues. The DNA of the CDR3 is TGTGCCAGCAGTTACCGGGCCACGTACTCCTACGAGCAGTACTTC. Its translation is CASSYRATYSYEQYF.

A few counts support this clonotype. This sequence joins TRBV18 and TRBJ1-1; D uncertain. Germline assignment: CDR1 KGHSH and CDR2 LQKENI. This CDR3 has 13 residues. Between the trimmed V and J ends, which lost 2 bases and 3 bases, there was a span of 7 bases. The CDR3 reads CASSPMMDTEAFF. The CDR3 DNA reads TGTGCCAGCTCACCAATGATGGACACTGAAGCTTTCTTT.

Remarks on this clonotype: Compared with germline, one end of the junction differs, possibly owing to a read error. The rearrangement links TRBV30 to TRBJ2-7; possibly TRBD2 for D (5 bases). The length of the CDR3 is 11 residues. The germline V gene encodes CDR1 GTSNPN and CDR2 SVGIG (reference sequence). The DNA for the CDR3 is TGTGCCGGGAGTGCGGACTACGAGCAGTACTTC. Amino acid sequence: CAGSADYEQYF.

This clonotype came up a few times. The chain recombines TRBV7-2 with TRBJ2-1; 7 bases map to TRBD2. V lost 7 bases, J lost 0 bases, and 6 bases stayed unmatched. The CDR3 has 15 amino acids. Per germline, CDR1 SGHTA and CDR2 FQGNSA. The DNA for the CDR3 is TGTGCCAGCACGCGAGCGGGGACCTCCTACAATGAGCAGTTCTTC. Its translation is CASTRAGTSYNEQFF.

This chain uses TRBV11-2 with TRBJ2-7; possibly TRBD1 for D (6 bases). Looked up from germline, CDR1 is SGHAT and CDR2 is FQNNGV. The CDR3 extends over 15 amino acids. Trimming cost V 6 bases and J 5 bases, with 20 bases left between them. The CDR3 loop is CASSQIRDMSHEQYV. The CDR3 DNA is TGTGCCAGCAGTCAAATCCGGGACATGAGCCACGAGCAGTACGTC.

This clonotype was found a few times. V gene TRBV2 combines with J gene TRBJ1-2; tentatively, D is TRBD1 (5 bases). V lost 7 bases to trimming and J lost 0 bases, with 15 bases between them. The CDR3 consists of 15 residues. Germline V CDR1 and CDR2: SNHLY, FYNNEI. CDR3 loop: CASTARDGANYGYTF. The DNA of the CDR3 is TGTGCCAGCACTGCCCGGGACGGCGCTAACTATGGCTACACCTTC.

The chain couples TRBV4-3 to TRBJ2-1; 8 nucleotides agree with TRBD2. CDR3 length: 16 amino acids. Germline values: CDR1 LGHNA, CDR2 YSLEER. With V trimmed by 0 bases and J by 4 bases, 5 bases remained unmatched. Here the CDR3 DNA reads TGCGCCAGCAGCCAAGATGACAGCGGGGGTTACAATGAGCAGTTCTTC. Translated: CASSQDDSGGYNEQFF.

The chain links TRBV29-1 to TRBJ2-1; 9 bases fit TRBD2. The V gene's germline CDR1 is SQVTM and CDR2 ANQGSEA. J was trimmed by 4 bases and V by 6 bases; bases with no gene match: 7. This CDR3 is 14 amino acids long. The CDR3 loop is CSVGGGATYNEQFF. The CDR3 bases are TGCAGCGTGGGCGGGGGGGCAACTTACAATGAGCAGTTCTTC.

In this sample, this clonotype turned up many times. This chain links TRBV7-2 with TRBJ2-7; D unresolved. The CDR3 contains 14 residues. The germline V gene has CDR1 SGHTA and CDR2 FQGNSA. Trimming shortened V by 1 base and J by 1 base, and 8 bases separated the two germline ends. The CDR3 nucleotides are TGTGCCAGCAGCTTAGATTCCGGTTCCTACGAGCAGTACTTC. It encodes CASSLDSGSYEQYF.

The chain combines TRBV12-3 or TRBV12-4 with TRBJ2-4; a weak D match, TRBD2 (6 bases). The DNA end is more similar to TRBJ2-7, so the J call may be wrong. The CDR3 spans 14 residues. The CDR3 here is CASSPMGGLYEQYF. CDR3 DNA: TGTGCCAGCAGTCCTATGGGAGGTCTATACGAGCAGTACTTC.

The chain couples TRBV9 to TRBJ2-4; D not resolved. Germline V gene lookup returns CDR1 SGDLS and CDR2 YYNGEE. V was pared by 4 bases and J by 8 bases, with 25 bases between. This CDR3 region has 17 residues. The CDR3 coding sequence is TGTGCCAGCAGCCCTCACCCACTCAGCCAAGAAAGAGACATTCAGTACTTC. As protein: CASSPHPLSQERDIQYF.

The chain joins TRBV6-5 to TRBJ1-4; D not resolved. Trimming took off 6 bases at V and 3 bases at J, with 14 bases between the two ends. Looked up from germline, CDR1 is MNHEY and CDR2 is SVGAGI. CDR3 size: 15 residues. The CDR3 sequence is CASSLSGESNEKLFF. The CDR3 DNA sequence: TGTGCCAGCAGCCTATCGGGAGAGTCTAATGAAAAACTGTTTTTT.

The chain is built from TRBV10-3 and TRBJ2-1; D gene uncertain. The V end was cut by 5 bases, the J end by 8 bases, with 16 bases between. This CDR3 has 14 amino acids. Germline V CDR1 and CDR2: ENHRY, SYGVKD. CDR3 sequence: CAISRTGPSDEQFF. The DNA for the CDR3 is TGTGCCATCAGTAGAACCGGGCCAAGCGATGAGCAGTTCTTC.

This clonotype was picked up a small number of times. V gene TRBV7-2 combines with J gene TRBJ1-4; 8 bases agree with TRBD1. Trimming took 5 bases from V and 8 from J; bases not matched to a gene: 7. Germline CDR1 SGHTA, CDR2 FQGNSA. The CDR3 consists of 14 residues. CDR3 nucleotides: TGTGCCAGCAGCCGGACAGGGCTCGTCGAAAAACTGTTTTTT. Protein: CASSRTGLVEKLFF.

This clonotype was found a few times. This chain joins TRBV6-2 or TRBV6-3 and TRBJ2-7; 10 bases map to TRBD2. Germline CDR1 MNHEY, CDR2 SVGEGT. The CDR3 extends over 14 amino acids. V shed 9 bases and J 0 bases; nucleotides not matched to a gene: 5. CDR3 coding DNA: TGTGCCAGTCATAGCGGGGGGATCTCCTACGAGCAGTACTTC. Its protein is CASHSGGISYEQYF.